A single sample gave rise to the 12 T cell receptor beta chains below, sequenced in a study of cytomegalovirus exposure and HLA in healthy donors. The PCR employed 60 Vbeta primers together with 13 Jbeta primers. Method: immunoSEQ multiplex PCR; TCRdb's copy keeps in-frame clones and lacks some. Seen here are some 110,000 clones, roughly 13% observed once, and the top ten hold more than 15%. Sequenced material: PBMCs. These receptors all stem from a man aged 35-49 years in good health and CMV-seropositive.

This clone appeared many times. This sequence joins TRBV6-5 and TRBJ2-7, with TRBD1 matching over 9 bases. The germline V gene encodes CDR1 MNHEY and CDR2 SVGAGI. The CDR3 has 14 residues. Unmatched junction bases numbered 1, after V lost 1 base and J lost 3 bases. The chain's CDR3 is CASSYLDRGYEQYF. As DNA, the CDR3 is TGTGCCAGCAGTTACTTGGACAGGGGCTACGAGCAGTACTTC.

V usage is TRBV4-1 and J usage is TRBJ2-1, with D perhaps matching TRBD2 (5 bases). The CDR3 runs to 14 residues. V was shortened by 4 bases and J by 7 bases, with 14 bases between the two germline ends. Germline loops: CDR1 MGHRA, CDR2 YSYEKL. CDR3 loop: CASSPSGAANEQFF. CDR3 DNA sequence: TGCGCCAGCAGCCCCAGCGGAGCGGCAAATGAGCAGTTCTTC.

The rearrangement links TRBV28 to TRBJ2-7, with 7 bases identical to TRBD2. CDR1 is MDHEN, CDR2 SYDVKM, per germline. The J segment lost 6 bases and the V segment lost 3 bases, leaving 5 bases of the junction unmatched. The CDR3 runs to 13 residues. The CDR3, as DNA: TGTGCCAGCAGTTTTCACCCGGGGGGCGAGCAGTACTTC. The encoded protein is CASSFHPGGEQYF.

This chain joins TRBV4-1 and TRBJ2-2; TRBD1 aligns across 8 bases. J was trimmed by 7 bases and V by 4 bases; bases with no gene match: 8. In germline, CDR1 is MGHRA, CDR2 YSYEKL. The CDR3 is made up of 15 amino acids. The CDR3 bases are TGCGCCAGCAGCCCTGTCGCAGGGGGCCGCGGGGAGCTGTTTTTT. This gives the protein CASSPVAGGRGELFF.

This clone occurred a few times. This chain joins TRBV4-2 and TRBJ2-6, with 11 bases fitting TRBD2. The CDR3 totals 20 residues. CDR1 and CDR2 from the germline V gene are LGHNA and YNFKEQ. J was trimmed by 0 bases and V by 0 bases; bases with no gene match: 7. CDR3 DNA sequence: TGTGCCAGCAGCCAAGACGTGACTAGCGGGACCGACTCTGGGGCCAACGTCCTGACTTTC. This translates into CASSQDVTSGTDSGANVLTF.

This clone was observed a few times. The rearrangement joins TRBV28 to TRBJ1-6; tentative D call: TRBD1 (5 bases). The V end lost 9 bases, the J end lost 10 bases, and 10 bases lay between the germline ends. Germline V gives CDR1 MDHEN, CDR2 SYDVKM. CDR3 size: 11 residues. DNA of the CDR3: TGTGCCAGTCCCAGGGCCTCACCCCTCCACTTT. This gives the protein CASPRASPLHF. Together with reference TRBV28 and TRBJ1-6, the CDR3 gives the full variable domain: DVKVTQSSRYLVKRTGEKVFLECVQDMDHENMFWYRQDPGLGLRLIYFSYDVKMKEKGDIPEGYSVSREKKERFSLILESASTNQTSMYLCASPRASPLHFGNGTRLTVT.

This clone was observed a handful of times. The rearrangement links TRBV11-2 to TRBJ2-5; D possibly corresponds to TRBD2 (5 bases). Germline V gives CDR1 SGHAT, CDR2 FQNNGV. This CDR3 is built from 16 residues. Trimming removed 1 base at V and 4 bases at J, with 16 bases between. The CDR3 nucleotides read TGTGCCAGCAGCTTAGCCGACTATAGAGTACGAGAGACCCAGTACTTC. Translating gives CASSLADYRVRETQYF.

The chain links TRBV7-9 to TRBJ1-5, with TRBD1 as a possible D gene (5 bases). This CDR3 has 14 amino acids. Germline-derived CDR1 and CDR2 are SEHNR and FQNEAQ (reference sequence). Deletions cut 5 bases from V and 5 bases from J, with 13 bases between. The CDR3 DNA follows: TGTGCCAGCAGCGCAGCGGGGACTTATCAGCCCCAGCATTTT. Translation: CASSAAGTYQPQHF.

This clone was recorded a few times. This sequence joins TRBV6-5 and TRBJ2-2; D might be TRBD2 (5 bases). Trimming cost V 7 bases and J 5 bases, with 14 bases left between them. The CDR3 extends over 14 amino acids. Per the germline V gene, CDR1 is MNHEY and CDR2 is SVGAGI. DNA of the CDR3: TGTGCCAGCAAGAATGAGGGTCGGACCGGGGAGCTGTTTTTT. Translated, it gives CASKNEGRTGELFF.

The genes are TRBV6-4 and TRBJ1-1; D is perhaps TRBD1 (6 bases). V lost 9 bases and J 6 bases, leaving 26 bases between the germline ends. Germline V gene data show CDR1 as MRHNA and CDR2 as SNTAGT. The CDR3 has 16 residues. CDR3 nucleotide sequence: TGTGCCAGTTCCGGATGCATCAGGGGAATACCTCCTGAAGCTTTCTTT. Protein: CASSGCIRGIPPEAFF.

The J gene is TRBJ2-7, the V gene TRBV2; 8 bases are a match to TRBD2. In germline, CDR1 is SNHLY, CDR2 FYNNEI. Losses at the gene ends were 6 bases for V and 1 base for J; bases not matched to a gene: 5. The CDR3 has 14 residues. This chain's CDR3 is CASRPGLVSYEQYF. DNA for the CDR3: TGTGCCAGCAGGCCGGGACTAGTATCCTACGAGCAGTACTTC.

The table lists this clone with a few counts. The chain has TRBV18 and TRBJ2-2; 8 positions match TRBD1. The CDR3 consists of 15 residues. The junction had 6 bases not matched to a gene; V was cut back by 6 bases and J by 3 bases. From germline, CDR1 is KGHSH and CDR2 LQKENI. CDR3 protein: CASSKMTGDTGELFF. The CDR3 coding sequence is TGTGCCAGCTCGAAGATGACAGGGGACACCGGGGAGCTGTTTTTT.